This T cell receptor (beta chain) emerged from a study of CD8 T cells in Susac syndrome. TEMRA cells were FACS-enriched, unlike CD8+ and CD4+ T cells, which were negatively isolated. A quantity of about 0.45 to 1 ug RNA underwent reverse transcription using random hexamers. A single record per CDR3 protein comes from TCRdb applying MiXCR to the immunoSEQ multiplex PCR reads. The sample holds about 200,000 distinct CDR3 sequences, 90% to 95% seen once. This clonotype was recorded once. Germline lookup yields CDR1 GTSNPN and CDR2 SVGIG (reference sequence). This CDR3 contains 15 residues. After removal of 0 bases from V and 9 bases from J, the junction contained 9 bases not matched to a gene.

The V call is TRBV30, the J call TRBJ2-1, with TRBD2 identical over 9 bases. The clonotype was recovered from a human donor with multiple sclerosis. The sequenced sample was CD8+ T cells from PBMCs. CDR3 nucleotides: TGTGCCTGGAGTGTTCCAGCGGGGGGCTGGGGTGAGCAGTTCTTC. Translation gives CAWSVPAGGWGEQFF. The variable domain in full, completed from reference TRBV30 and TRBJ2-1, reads SQTIHQWPATLVQPVGSPLSLECTVEGTSNPNLYWYRQAAGRGLQLLFYSVGIGQISSEVPQNLSASRPQDRQFILSSKKLLLSDSGFYLCAWSVPAGGWGEQFFGPGTRLTVL.